The 28 T cell receptor beta chains below come from one sample, sequenced in a study of human T cells and chemical hapten exposure. Using its own MiXCR run on the RACE reads, TCRdb lists one record per CDR3 protein. Of around 190,000 distinct CDR3 sequences listed, around 22% are singletons. Regarding time point: patch test 1, 2 weeks after DPC sensitization. Treatment noted: therapeutic diphenylcyclopropenone sensitization with weekly scalp DPC. Sample: whole blood, taken in connection with sensitization to the hapten diphenylcyclopropenone (DPC). These receptors originate from a woman aged 45-59 years with alopecia areata. Some clones in this sample may be carry-over from other donors' samples.

This clonotype was seen more than once but under ten times. The V and J genes are TRBV10-3 and TRBJ1-1; TRBD1 might be the D (5 bases). The CDR3 extends over 13 amino acids. From germline, CDR1 is ENHRY and CDR2 SYGVKD. Trimming left V 0 bases short and J 11 bases short, with 13 bases between. This CDR3 is CAISESRGLEAFF. CDR3 nucleotides: TGTGCCATCAGTGAGTCGAGGGGCTTGGAGGCTTTCTTT.

The CDR3 bases are TGTGCCAGCAGCCCTCCGGGACAGGCGCTCACAGATACGCAGTATTTT. Encoded protein: CASSPPGQALTDTQYF. The chain combines TRBV7-9 with TRBJ2-3, with 8 bases matching TRBD1. The CDR3 covers 16 residues. V trimming: 5 bases; J trimming: 2 bases; junction bases outside the gene matches: 9. The germline V gene has CDR1 SEHNR and CDR2 FQNEAQ (reference sequence). Drawing the rest from reference TRBV7-9 and TRBJ2-3, the complete variable domain is DTGVSQNPRHKITKRGQNVTFRCDPISEHNRLYWYRQTLGQGPEFLTYFQNEAQLEKSRLLSDRFSAERPKGSFSTLEIQRTEQGDSAMYLCASSPPGQALTDTQYFGPGTRLTVL.

In DNA, the CDR3 is TGCGCCAGCAGTGCCTTCCCTGGGCGGGAGGAGGGAGAGACCCAGTACTTC. Amino acid sequence: CASSAFPGREEGETQYF. The chain links TRBV10-1 to TRBJ2-5; 8 bases match TRBD2. Germline V gene lookup returns CDR1 WNHNN and CDR2 SYGVQD (reference sequence). The V gene end was trimmed by 4 bases and the J gene end by 4 bases; junction bases not matched to a gene: 14. The CDR3 length is 17 residues.

In this sample, this clonotype turned up a few times. The chain has TRBV6-5 and TRBJ1-6; TRBD1 agrees at 10 bases. CDR1 and CDR2 from the germline V gene are MNHEY and SVGAGI. V shed 4 bases and J 7 bases; nucleotides not matched to a gene: 7. This CDR3 is 16 amino acids long. The CDR3 DNA follows: TGTGCCAGCAGTTCTATAAGACAGGGGGCAAATTCACCCCTCCACTTT. It specifies CASSSIRQGANSPLHF.

This clonotype appeared a few times. The chain couples TRBV6-6 to TRBJ2-5; 8 nucleotides match TRBD1. Germline V lookup: CDR1 MNHNY, CDR2 SVGAGI (reference sequence). CDR3 size: 14 residues. V shed 6 bases and J 2 bases; nucleotides not matched to a gene: 5. CDR3 amino acids: CASRSRQGQETQYF. CDR3 DNA: TGTGCCAGCAGATCCCGACAGGGGCAAGAGACCCAGTACTTC.

The sample holds a few counts of this clonotype. This chain uses TRBV20-1 with TRBJ2-3; tentatively, D is TRBD1 or TRBD2 (5 bases each). The germline gives CDR1 DFQATT, CDR2 SNEGSKA (reference sequence). CDR3 length: 14 residues. V dropped 6 bases and J dropped 2 bases, with 15 bases sitting between them. The CDR3 region has the DNA TGCAGTGCCACTGATGGGGGTTTCACAGATACGCAGTATTTT. This codes for CSATDGGFTDTQYF.

As to this clonotype: The germline gene is not matched at one end of the junction; a read error may be the cause. Here the CDR3 DNA reads TGTGCTAGCAGCTTAGAAAGAAGCGGGGAGCTGTTTTTT. Residues: CASSLERSGELFF. V gene TRBV7-7 combines with J gene TRBJ2-2; unclear D gene. The CDR3 contains 13 residues. Germline V lookup: CDR1 SSHAT, CDR2 FNYEAQ (reference sequence).

The rearrangement links TRBV12-3 or TRBV12-4 to TRBJ2-7, with TRBD2 matching over 11 bases. V lost 5 bases, J lost 5 bases, and 17 bases stayed unmatched. The length of the CDR3 is 18 residues. The DNA for the CDR3 is TGTGCCAGCAGTAGCCTAGCGGGAGGATTTCCCCCCCTTGACGAGCAGTACTTC. This codes for CASSSLAGGFPPLDEQYF.

This clonotype was detected a few times. V gene TRBV5-6 combines with J gene TRBJ2-1; no firm D call. With 0 bases removed from V and 3 bases from J, the gap between germline ends came to 7 bases. The V gene's germline CDR1 is SGHDT and CDR2 YYEEEE. This CDR3 has 14 residues. The CDR3 loop reads CASSLDRYYNEQFF. DNA for the CDR3: TGTGCCAGCAGCTTGGACCGATACTACAATGAGCAGTTCTTC.

In DNA form, the CDR3 reads TGTGCCAGCACTACAGGGGGCTGGCCAGATACGCAGTATTTT. It codes for CASTTGGWPDTQYF. J is TRBJ2-3 and V is TRBV2; 9 bases agree with TRBD1. Germline trimming cut 7 bases from V and 4 bases from J; bases unmatched to any gene: 6. Per germline, CDR1 SNHLY and CDR2 FYNNEI. The CDR3 runs to 14 residues.

This chain links TRBV29-1 with TRBJ2-5; D unresolved. The V gene lost 6 bases and the J gene lost 1 base, with 9 bases spanning the gap. Germline V gene sequence: CDR1 SQVTM, CDR2 ANQGSEA. CDR3 length equals 12 residues. The CDR3 region is CSVKLSQETQYF. In DNA, the CDR3 is TGCAGCGTGAAGCTATCCCAAGAGACCCAGTACTTC.

The chain has TRBV19 and TRBJ2-2, with 12 bases identical to TRBD2. The V and J ends lost 4 bases and 1 base, in that order; junction bases with no gene match: 4. The length of the CDR3 is 17 residues. Germline V CDR1 and CDR2: LNHDA, SQIVND (reference sequence). CDR3 sequence: CASSRTSGAMNTGELFF. The DNA for the CDR3 is TGTGCCAGTAGTAGGACTAGCGGGGCCATGAACACCGGGGAGCTGTTTTTT.

This clonotype came up a few times. The chain is built from TRBV18 and TRBJ2-5, with a possible D match to TRBD2 (6 bases). Looked up from germline, CDR1 is KGHSH and CDR2 is LQKENI. With 6 bases removed from V and 1 base from J, the gap between germline ends came to 9 bases. The CDR3 extends over 13 amino acids. The CDR3 DNA reads as TGTGCCAGCTCCCGGGAGATCCAAGAGACCCAGTACTTC. Encoded protein: CASSREIQETQYF.

This clonotype was detected only a few times. The chain has TRBV28 and TRBJ1-5, with D perhaps TRBD1 (6 bases). The CDR3 has 13 residues. Trimming removed 7 bases at V and 4 bases at J, with 11 bases between. Germline assignment: CDR1 MDHEN and CDR2 SYDVKM. The CDR3: CASTGVLNQPQHF. The DNA of the CDR3 is TGTGCCAGCACAGGGGTTCTAAATCAGCCCCAGCATTTT.

V is TRBV5-1 and J is TRBJ1-1, with D possibly matching TRBD1 (6 bases). The CDR3 length is 14 residues. The V gene lost 7 bases and the J gene lost 0 bases, with 13 bases spanning the gap. CDR1 is SGHRS and CDR2 is YFSETQ in the germline V gene. As DNA, the CDR3 is TGCGCCAGCTCCTCGGGGACACTGAACACTGAAGCTTTCTTT. This encodes CASSSGTLNTEAFF.

This clonotype was counted only a few times. The rearrangement uses TRBV29-1 and TRBJ2-7; perhaps TRBD2 as D (6 bases). Germline V gene sequence: CDR1 SQVTM, CDR2 ANQGSEA. This CDR3 has 13 residues. Trimming cost V 6 bases and J 2 bases, with 14 bases left between them. CDR3: CSVGSSGPYEQYF. DNA for the CDR3: TGCAGCGTCGGGTCCAGCGGGCCCTACGAGCAGTACTTC.

J is TRBJ1-3 and V is TRBV5-1; 7 bases map to TRBD1. This CDR3 region has 15 residues. CDR1 is SGHRS, CDR2 YFSETQ, per germline. The ends lost 1 base at V and 4 bases at J; junction bases unmatched: 5. The CDR3 region is CASSLLPGQGNTIYF. DNA of the CDR3: TGCGCCAGCAGCTTGCTCCCGGGACAGGGAAACACCATATATTTT. The complete variable domain, with remaining parts taken from reference TRBV5-1 and TRBJ1-3, reads KAGVTQTPRYLIKTRGQQVTLSCSPISGHRSVSWYQQTPGQGLQFLFEYFSETQRNKGNFPGRFSGRQFSNSRSEMNVSTLELGDSALYLCASSLLPGQGNTIYFGEGSWLTVV.

The chain links TRBV6-6 to TRBJ1-6; D remains unclear. CDR3 length equals 13 residues. Trimming cost V 4 bases and J 9 bases, with 10 bases left between them. Germline CDR1 reads MNHNY; CDR2 reads SVGAGI (reference sequence). CDR3 sequence reads: CASSFQRGSPLHF. DNA for the CDR3: TGTGCCAGCAGTTTCCAACGTGGTTCACCCCTCCACTTT.

The rearrangement links TRBV29-1 to TRBJ1-1; weak D call: TRBD1 (6 bases). V was trimmed by 6 bases and J by 6 bases, leaving 8 bases between them. Looked up from germline, CDR1 is SQVTM and CDR2 is ANQGSEA. The CDR3 is made up of 10 amino acids. The CDR3 here is CSVQGPEAFF. CDR3 bases: TGCAGCGTACAGGGCCCTGAAGCTTTCTTT.

DNA for the CDR3: TGCGCCTCCACGACCGAGAACACCGGGGAGCTGTTTTTT. Protein: CASTTENTGELFF. The chain recombines TRBV5-1 with TRBJ2-2, with D unclear. In germline, CDR1 is SGHRS, CDR2 YFSETQ. The CDR3 consists of 13 residues. Trimming left V 10 bases short and J 1 base short, with 11 bases between.

The chain is built from TRBV20-1 and TRBJ2-1, with 10 positions matching TRBD2. The CDR3 has 15 amino acids. V lost 5 bases and J lost 3; bases outside the gene matches: 7. The germline V gene has CDR1 DFQATT and CDR2 SNEGSKA (reference sequence). CDR3 in amino acids: CSAGLAGDFYNEQFF. Written as DNA, the CDR3 is TGCAGTGCTGGTCTAGCGGGAGATTTCTACAATGAGCAGTTCTTC.

The rearrangement joins TRBV27 to TRBJ2-5, with a tentative D call TRBD1 (5 bases). Germline CDR1 reads MNHEY; CDR2 reads SMNVEV (reference sequence). Trimming removed 0 bases from V and 4 bases from J, with 12 bases in between. The CDR3 extends over 15 amino acids. CDR3 coding DNA: TGTGCCAGCAGTTTATCCCCCAGGGTTCGAGAGACCCAGTACTTC. Protein product: CASSLSPRVRETQYF.

The CDR3 DNA sequence: TGTGCCAGCAGTTTTAAAGGACAGGGGAAGATGGGAGATACGCAGTATTTT. Protein: CASSFKGQGKMGDTQYF. The chain combines TRBV12-3 or TRBV12-4 with TRBJ2-3, with 9 bases lining up with TRBD1. The CDR3 is 17 amino acids. V trimming: 3 bases; J trimming: 5 bases; junction bases outside the gene matches: 12.

A few counts support this clonotype. The chain has TRBV5-5 and TRBJ2-3, with D unclear. Trimming removed 0 bases from V and 0 bases from J, with 8 bases in between. This CDR3 spans 15 amino acids. Germline CDR1 reads SGHKS; CDR2 reads YYEKEE (reference sequence). The CDR3 bases are TGTGCCAGCAGCTTGGGCGTACCTAGCACAGATACGCAGTATTTT. Translation gives CASSLGVPSTDTQYF. Full variable domain (outside the CDR3, taken from reference TRBV5-5 and TRBJ2-3): DAGVTQSPTHLIKTRGQQVTLRCSPISGHKSVSWYQQVLGQGPQFIFQYYEKEERGRGNFPDRFSARQFPNYSSELNVNALLLGDSALYLCASSLGVPSTDTQYFGPGTRLTVL.

In its sample, this clonotype ranks as medium-sized. This chain joins TRBV15 and TRBJ1-1; 9 nucleotides align to TRBD1. This CDR3 has 14 residues. The ends lost 8 bases at V and 6 bases at J; junction bases unmatched: 10. Germline lookup yields CDR1 LNHNV and CDR2 YYDKDF (reference sequence). The CDR3 sequence is CATDSGTGMPEAFF. The CDR3 DNA reads as TGTGCCACCGACTCCGGGACAGGGATGCCTGAAGCTTTCTTT.

This clonotype was observed many times. This sequence joins TRBV28 and TRBJ2-1; 7 bases fit TRBD1. CDR1 MDHEN and CDR2 SYDVKM come from the germline V gene. V lost 6 bases and J lost 0; bases outside the gene matches: 8. The CDR3 covers 16 residues. The CDR3 region has the DNA TGTGCCAGCAGCTCCCGACAGGGCCGCTCCTACAATGAGCAGTTCTTC. Translating it yields CASSSRQGRSYNEQFF.

The chain recombines TRBV20-1 with TRBJ2-5, with a weak D call TRBD1 (5 bases). Germline assignment: CDR1 DFQATT and CDR2 SNEGSKA (reference sequence). V lost 4 bases, J lost 4 bases, and 13 bases lay in between. The CDR3 has 13 residues. The CDR3 bases are TGCAGTGCTATCCCGTCGCAGGGAGAGACCCAGTACTTC. It codes for CSAIPSQGETQYF.

This clonotype was recorded a few times. The chain couples TRBV7-2 to TRBJ1-1; 8 positions agree with TRBD1. CDR1 is SGHTA and CDR2 is FQGNSA in the germline V gene. Losses at the gene ends were 3 bases for V and 8 bases for J; bases not matched to a gene: 5. The CDR3 has 13 amino acids. The CDR3 loop reads CASSFTGGREAFF. The CDR3 region has the DNA TGTGCCAGCAGCTTCACAGGGGGTAGGGAAGCTTTCTTT.